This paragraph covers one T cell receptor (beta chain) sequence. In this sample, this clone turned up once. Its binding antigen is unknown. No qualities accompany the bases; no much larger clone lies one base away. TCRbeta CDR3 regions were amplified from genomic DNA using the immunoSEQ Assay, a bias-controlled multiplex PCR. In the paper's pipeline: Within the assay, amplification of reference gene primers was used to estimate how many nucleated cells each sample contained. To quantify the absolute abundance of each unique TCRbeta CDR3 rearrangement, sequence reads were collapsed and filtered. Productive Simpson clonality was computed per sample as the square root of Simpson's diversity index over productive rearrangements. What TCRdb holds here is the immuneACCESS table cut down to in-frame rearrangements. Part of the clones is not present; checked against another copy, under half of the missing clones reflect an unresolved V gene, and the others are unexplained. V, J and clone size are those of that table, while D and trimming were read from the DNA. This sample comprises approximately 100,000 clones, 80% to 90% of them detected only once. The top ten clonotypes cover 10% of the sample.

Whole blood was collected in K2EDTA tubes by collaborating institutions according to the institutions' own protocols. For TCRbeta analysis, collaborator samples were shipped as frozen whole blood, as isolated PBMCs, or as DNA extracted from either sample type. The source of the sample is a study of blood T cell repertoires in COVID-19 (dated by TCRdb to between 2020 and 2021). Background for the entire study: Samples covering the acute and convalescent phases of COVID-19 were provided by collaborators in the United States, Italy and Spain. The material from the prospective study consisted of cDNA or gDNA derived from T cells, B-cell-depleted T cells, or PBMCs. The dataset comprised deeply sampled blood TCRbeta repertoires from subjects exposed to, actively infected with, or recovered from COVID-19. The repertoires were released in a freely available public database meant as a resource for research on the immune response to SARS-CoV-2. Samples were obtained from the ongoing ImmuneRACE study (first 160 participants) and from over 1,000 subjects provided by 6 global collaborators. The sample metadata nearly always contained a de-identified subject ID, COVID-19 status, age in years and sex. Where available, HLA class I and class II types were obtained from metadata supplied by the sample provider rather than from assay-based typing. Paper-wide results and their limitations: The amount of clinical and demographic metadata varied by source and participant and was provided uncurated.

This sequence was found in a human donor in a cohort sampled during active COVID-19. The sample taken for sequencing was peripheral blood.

The DNA sequence is TGTGCCAGTCAATGGCTAGCAGGCACCGGGGAGCTGTTTTTT. It encodes CASQWLAGTGELFF. The chain employs TRBV19 and TRBJ2-2; TRBD2 is a weak D gene call, 5 bases matching. From the cysteine through the phenylalanine, the CDR3 covers 14 amino acids. The only DNA kept is the CDR3, 42 bases in frame from the first base. The germline V gene (reference sequence) specifies LNHDA as CDR1 and SQIVND as CDR2. V was cut back by 8 bases and J by 4 bases, leaving a gap of 14 bases between them.